This TCR beta chain derives from a study of cytomegalovirus exposure and HLA in healthy donors. Study overall: The same platform was used for the 120 or so validation repertoires as for the roughly 670 first-cohort repertoires, as reported in a later analysis. Study conclusions and caveats: A few CMV-associated chains were confirmed in vitro to be specific for CMV antigens. The study recorded 160 or so TCR beta chains that were cytomegalovirus-associated.

Data came from immunoSEQ multiplex PCR; TCRdb stores just in-frame clones and leaves some out. The table has hundreds of thousands of clones, approximately 87% seen once. The study drew the donors from its approximately 110-subject validation cohort, separate from the roughly 670-subject first cohort. Regarding this clone: Its antigen is undetermined.

CDR1 SEHNR and CDR2 FQNEAQ come from the germline V gene (reference sequence). V dropped 6 bases and J dropped 8; count of bases not matched to a gene: 15. The CDR3 loop spans 17 amino acids. Sequences were obtained from PBMCs. The receptor's source is a young woman in good health and CMV-seronegative. V and J are TRBV7-9 and TRBJ2-1; 11 positions match TRBD2. In nucleotides, the CDR3 is TGTGCCAGCAGTCCGCACCCGACTAGCGGGGAAGGTGATGAGCAGTTCTTC. Translated: CASSPHPTSGEGDEQFF.